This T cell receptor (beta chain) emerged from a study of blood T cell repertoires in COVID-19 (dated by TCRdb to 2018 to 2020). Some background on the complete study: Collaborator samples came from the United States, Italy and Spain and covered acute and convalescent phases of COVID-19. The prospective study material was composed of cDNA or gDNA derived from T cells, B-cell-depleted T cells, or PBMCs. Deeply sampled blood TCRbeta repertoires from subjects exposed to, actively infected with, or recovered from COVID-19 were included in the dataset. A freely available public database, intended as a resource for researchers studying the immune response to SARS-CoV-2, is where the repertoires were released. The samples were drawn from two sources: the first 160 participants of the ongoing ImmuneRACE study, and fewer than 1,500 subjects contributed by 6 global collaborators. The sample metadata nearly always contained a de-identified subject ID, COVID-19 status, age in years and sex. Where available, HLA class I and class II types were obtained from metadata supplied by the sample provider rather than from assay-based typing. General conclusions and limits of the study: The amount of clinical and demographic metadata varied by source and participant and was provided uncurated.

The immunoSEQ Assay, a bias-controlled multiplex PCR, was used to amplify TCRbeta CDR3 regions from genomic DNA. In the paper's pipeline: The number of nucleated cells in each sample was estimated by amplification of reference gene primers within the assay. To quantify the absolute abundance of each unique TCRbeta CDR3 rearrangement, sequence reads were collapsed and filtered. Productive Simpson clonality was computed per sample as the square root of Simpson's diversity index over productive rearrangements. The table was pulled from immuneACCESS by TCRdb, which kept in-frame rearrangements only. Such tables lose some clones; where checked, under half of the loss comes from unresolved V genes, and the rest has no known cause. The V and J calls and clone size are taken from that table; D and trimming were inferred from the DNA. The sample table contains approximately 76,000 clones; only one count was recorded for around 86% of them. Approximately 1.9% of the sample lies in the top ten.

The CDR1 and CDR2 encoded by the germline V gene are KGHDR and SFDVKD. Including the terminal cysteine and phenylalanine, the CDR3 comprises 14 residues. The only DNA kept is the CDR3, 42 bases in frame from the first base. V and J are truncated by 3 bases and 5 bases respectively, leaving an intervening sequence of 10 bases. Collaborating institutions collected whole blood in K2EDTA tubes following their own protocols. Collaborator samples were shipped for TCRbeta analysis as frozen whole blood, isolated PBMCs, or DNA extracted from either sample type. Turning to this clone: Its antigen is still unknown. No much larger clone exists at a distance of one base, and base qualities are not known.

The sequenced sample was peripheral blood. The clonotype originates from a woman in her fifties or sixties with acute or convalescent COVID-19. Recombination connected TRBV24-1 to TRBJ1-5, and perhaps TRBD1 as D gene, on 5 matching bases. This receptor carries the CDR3 CATSDAQGYQPQHF. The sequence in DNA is TGTGCCACCAGTGATGCTCAGGGATATCAGCCCCAGCATTTT.